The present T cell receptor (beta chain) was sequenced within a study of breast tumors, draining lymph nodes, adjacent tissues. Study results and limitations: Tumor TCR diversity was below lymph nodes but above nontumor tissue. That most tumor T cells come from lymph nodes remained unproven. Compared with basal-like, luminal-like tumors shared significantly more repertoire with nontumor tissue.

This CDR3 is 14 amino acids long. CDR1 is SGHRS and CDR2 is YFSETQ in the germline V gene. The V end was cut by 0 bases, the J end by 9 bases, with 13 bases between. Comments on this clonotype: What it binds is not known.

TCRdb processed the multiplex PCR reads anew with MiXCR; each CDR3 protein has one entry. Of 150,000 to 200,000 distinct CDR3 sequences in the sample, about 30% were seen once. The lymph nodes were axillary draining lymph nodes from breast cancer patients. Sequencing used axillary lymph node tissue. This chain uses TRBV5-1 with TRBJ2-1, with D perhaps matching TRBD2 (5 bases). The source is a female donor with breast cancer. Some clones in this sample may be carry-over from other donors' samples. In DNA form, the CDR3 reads TGCGCCAGCAGCTTGGGTTGGGAGACCGTTGAGCAGTTCTTC. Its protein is CASSLGWETVEQFF.